The entry below describes one TCR beta chain. No antigen is known for it. The CDR3 is made up of 16 amino acids. The germline V and J ends were trimmed by 5 bases and 5 bases, with 19 bases remaining between them. CDR1 and CDR2 from the germline V gene are SEHNR and FQNEAQ (reference sequence). Using its own MiXCR run on the reads, TCRdb lists one record per CDR3 protein. The sample records approximately 910,000 distinct CDR3 sequences, approximately 30% being singletons. These data belong to a study of T cell repertoires in cytomegalovirus infection. The V gene is TRBV7-9, the J gene TRBJ2-4, with a tentative D call TRBD1 (6 bases). The TCR was taken from a human donor in good health (CMV status not recorded). Some clones in this sample may be carry-over from other donors' samples. The source was cultured CD8+ T cells from PBMCs, collected from culture after CMV antigen stimulation. DNA of the CDR3: TGTGCCAGCAGCCCCAAATGGGCACAGGGAGAAAACATTCAGTACTTC. Protein sequence: CASSPKWAQGENIQYF.